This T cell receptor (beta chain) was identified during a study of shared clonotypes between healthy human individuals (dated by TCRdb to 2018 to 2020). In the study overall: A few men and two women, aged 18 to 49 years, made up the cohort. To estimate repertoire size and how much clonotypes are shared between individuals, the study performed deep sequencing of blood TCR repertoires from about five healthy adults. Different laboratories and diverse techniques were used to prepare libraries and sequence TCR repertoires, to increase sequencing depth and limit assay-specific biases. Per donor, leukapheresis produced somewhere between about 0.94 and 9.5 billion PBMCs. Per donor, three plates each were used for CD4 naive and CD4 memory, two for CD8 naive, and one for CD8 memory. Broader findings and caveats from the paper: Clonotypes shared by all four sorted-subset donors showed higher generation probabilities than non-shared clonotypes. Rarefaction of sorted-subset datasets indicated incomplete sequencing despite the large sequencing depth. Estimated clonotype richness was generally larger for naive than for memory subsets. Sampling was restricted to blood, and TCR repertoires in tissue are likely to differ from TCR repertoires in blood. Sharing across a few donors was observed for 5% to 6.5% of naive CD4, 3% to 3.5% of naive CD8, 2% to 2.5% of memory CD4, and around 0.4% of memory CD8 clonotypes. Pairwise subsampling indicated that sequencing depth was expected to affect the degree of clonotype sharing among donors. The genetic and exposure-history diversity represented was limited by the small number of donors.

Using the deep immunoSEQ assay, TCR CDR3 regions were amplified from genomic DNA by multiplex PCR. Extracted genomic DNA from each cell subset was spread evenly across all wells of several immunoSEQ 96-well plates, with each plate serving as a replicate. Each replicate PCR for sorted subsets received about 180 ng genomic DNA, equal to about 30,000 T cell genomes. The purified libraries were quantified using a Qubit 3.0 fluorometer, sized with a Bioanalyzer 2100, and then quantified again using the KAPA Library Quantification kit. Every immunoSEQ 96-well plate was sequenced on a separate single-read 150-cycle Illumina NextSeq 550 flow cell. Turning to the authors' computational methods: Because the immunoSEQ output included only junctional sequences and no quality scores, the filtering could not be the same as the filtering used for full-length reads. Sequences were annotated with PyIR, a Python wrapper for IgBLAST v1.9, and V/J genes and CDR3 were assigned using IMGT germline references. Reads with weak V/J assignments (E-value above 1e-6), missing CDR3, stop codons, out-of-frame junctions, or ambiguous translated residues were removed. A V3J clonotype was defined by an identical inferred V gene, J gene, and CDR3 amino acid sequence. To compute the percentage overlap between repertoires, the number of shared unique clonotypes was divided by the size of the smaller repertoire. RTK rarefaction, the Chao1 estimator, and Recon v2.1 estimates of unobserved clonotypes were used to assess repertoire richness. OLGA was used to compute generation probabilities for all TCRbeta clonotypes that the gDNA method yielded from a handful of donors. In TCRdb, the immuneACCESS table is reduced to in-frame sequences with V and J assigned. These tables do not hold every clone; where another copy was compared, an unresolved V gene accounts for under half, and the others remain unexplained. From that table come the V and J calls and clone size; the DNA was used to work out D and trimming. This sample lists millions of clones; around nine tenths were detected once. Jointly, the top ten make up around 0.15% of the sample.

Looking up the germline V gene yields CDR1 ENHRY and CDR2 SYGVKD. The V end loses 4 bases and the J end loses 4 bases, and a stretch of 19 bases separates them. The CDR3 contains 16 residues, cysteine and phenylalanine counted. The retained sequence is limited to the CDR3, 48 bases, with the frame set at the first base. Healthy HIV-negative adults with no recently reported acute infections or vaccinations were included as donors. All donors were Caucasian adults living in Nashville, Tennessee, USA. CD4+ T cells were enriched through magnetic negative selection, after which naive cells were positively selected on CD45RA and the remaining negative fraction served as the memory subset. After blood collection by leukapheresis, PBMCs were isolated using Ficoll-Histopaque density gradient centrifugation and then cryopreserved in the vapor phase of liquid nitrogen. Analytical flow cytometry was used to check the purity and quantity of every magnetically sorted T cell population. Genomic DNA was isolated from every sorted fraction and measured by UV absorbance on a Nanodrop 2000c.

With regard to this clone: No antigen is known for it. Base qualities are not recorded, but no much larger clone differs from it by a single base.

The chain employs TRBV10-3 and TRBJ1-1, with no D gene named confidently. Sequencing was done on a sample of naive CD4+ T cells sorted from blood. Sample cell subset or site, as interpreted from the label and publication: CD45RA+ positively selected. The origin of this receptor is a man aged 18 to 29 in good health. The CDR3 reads CAISARGKDHRTEAFF. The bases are TGTGCCATCAGTGCCCGAGGAAAGGACCACCGCACTGAAGCTTTCTTT.